One and the same sample provided the 15 T cell receptor beta chains below, sequenced in a study of T cells in Graves' hyperthyroidism and ophthalmopathy. The investigators amplified TCR beta CDR3 regions from RNA transcripts. An initial round of RT-PCR targeting the TCR CDR3 relied on the HTBI primer set. TCRdb re-called the multiplex PCR reads with MiXCR, one entry per CDR3 protein. The table lists a few hundred thousand distinct CDR3 sequences, approximately 14% of them singletons. The sample consisted of blood. These receptors were obtained from a woman aged 18-29 years with Graves' hyperthyroidism.

This sequence joins TRBV2 and TRBJ2-7, with TRBD1 matching 7 bases. This CDR3 has 12 amino acids. Germline loops: CDR1 SNHLY, CDR2 FYNNEI. V shed 6 bases, J shed 6 bases, and the junction held 5 bases outside the gene matches. CDR3 nucleotides: TGTGCCAGCAGAACAGGGGAGTCCGAGCAGTACTTC. Translated, it gives CASRTGESEQYF. Filled out from reference TRBV2 and TRBJ2-7, the complete variable domain reads EPEVTQTPSHQVTQMGQEVILRCVPISNHLYFYWYRQILGQKVEFLVSFYNNEISEKSEIFDDQFSVERPDGSNFTLKIRSTKLEDSAMYFCASRTGESEQYFGPGTRLTVT.

This clonotype occurred many times. The chain combines TRBV27 with TRBJ1-1; D perhaps matches TRBD1 (5 bases). The V end was cut by 5 bases, the J end by 6 bases, with 16 bases between. Germline V CDR1 and CDR2: MNHEY, SMNVEV (reference sequence). CDR3 length: 14 residues. The DNA of the CDR3 is TGTGCCAGCAGTGGACCGGGACGGATGGCTGAAGCTTTCTTT. This sequence encodes CASSGPGRMAEAFF.

This clonotype was found many times. The chain joins TRBV29-1 to TRBJ2-7; 9 bases agree with TRBD2. Trimming took 5 bases from V and 2 from J; bases not matched to a gene: 10. This CDR3 spans 15 amino acids. CDR1 is SQVTM and CDR2 is ANQGSEA in the germline V gene. The CDR3 here is CSVKQATSGTYEQYF. The CDR3 DNA sequence: TGCAGCGTTAAACAAGCGACTAGCGGTACCTACGAGCAGTACTTC.

Turning to this clonotype: A read error is possible here, since a much larger clone lies one base away. This rearrangement joins TRBV3-1 to TRBJ2-7, with D uncertain. CDR1 LGHDT and CDR2 YNNKEL come from the germline V gene (reference sequence). The length of the CDR3 is 14 residues. Written as DNA, the CDR3 is TGTGCCAGCAGCCAAGAAGGCAAGGCCTACGAGCAGCACTTC. Amino acids: CASSQEGKAYEQHF.

The genes are TRBV7-9 and TRBJ2-7, with 10 bases fitting TRBD2. Trimming cost V 2 bases and J 3 bases; bases outside gene matches: 7. This CDR3 contains 16 residues. Germline CDR1 SEHNR, CDR2 FQNEAQ (reference sequence). Here the CDR3 DNA reads TGTGCCAGCAGCTTAACCCTCCTAGCGGGAGTCTACGAGCAGTACTTC. Amino acids: CASSLTLLAGVYEQYF.

In its sample, this clonotype was seen many times. The V and J genes are TRBV11-3 and TRBJ2-3; TRBD2 is a possible D gene (6 bases). The ends were cut back, 5 bases at V and 8 bases at J, with 11 bases in the middle. Germline CDR1 and CDR2: SGHNT and YENEEA. The CDR3 spans 12 residues. The CDR3 nucleotides read TGTGCCAGCAGCCAGATGGGAGGTACGCAGTATTTT. This encodes CASSQMGGTQYF.

The chain employs TRBV27 and TRBJ2-2; the D gene is possibly TRBD1 (6 bases). This CDR3 spans 18 amino acids. Between the trimmed V and J ends, which lost 5 bases and 4 bases, there was a span of 23 bases. The germline V gene encodes CDR1 MNHEY and CDR2 SMNVEV (reference sequence). The CDR3, as DNA: TGTGCCAGCAGTCCCCGTGTACCCTGGACAGAGCCCACCGGGGAGCTGTTTTTT. Translating it yields CASSPRVPWTEPTGELFF.

The chain joins TRBV19 to TRBJ1-4; D may be TRBD1 (5 bases). V lost 6 bases and J 6 bases, leaving 23 bases between the germline ends. This CDR3 has 17 amino acids. Germline loops: CDR1 LNHDA, CDR2 SQIVND (reference sequence). CDR3 loop: CASSQPFWGGRDEKLFF. The CDR3 region has the DNA TGTGCCAGTAGCCAGCCGTTTTGGGGCGGACGAGATGAAAAACTGTTTTTT.

This clonotype was observed many times. The chain has TRBV12-3 or TRBV12-4 and TRBJ2-3; maybe TRBD1 (5 bases). The CDR3 is 14 amino acids. The V and J ends lost 1 base and 2 bases respectively, with 7 bases between them. In DNA, the CDR3 is TGTGCCAGCAGTTTAGACAGGCACACAGATACGCAGTATTTT. It is translated as CASSLDRHTDTQYF.

This clonotype was detected ten times or more. The J gene is TRBJ1-3, the V gene TRBV12-3 or TRBV12-4; D unclear. The CDR3 is 13 amino acids. V was pared by 6 bases and J by 0 bases, with 6 bases between. The CDR3 is CASSLLSGNTIYF. CDR3 DNA: TGTGCCAGCAGCCTACTCTCTGGAAACACCATATATTTT.

This clonotype was observed at least ten times. The chain recombines TRBV20-1 with TRBJ1-2; the D is unclear. CDR3 length: 12 residues. CDR1 is DFQATT, CDR2 SNEGSKA, per germline (reference sequence). V lost 2 bases to trimming and J lost 3 bases, with 7 bases between them. The CDR3 reads CSARSGDYGYTF. In DNA, the CDR3 is TGCAGTGCTAGAAGCGGGGACTATGGCTACACCTTC.

A few counts support this clonotype. The chain links TRBV18 to TRBJ1-5; 8 bases match TRBD1. This CDR3 is 14 amino acids long. Germline assignment: CDR1 KGHSH and CDR2 LQKENI. J lost 9 bases, V lost 6 bases, and 10 bases had no gene match. CDR3 DNA sequence: TGTGCCAGCTCTCCGAACAGGGGGGACGGGCCCCAGCATTTT. It codes for CASSPNRGDGPQHF.

The table lists this clonotype with many counts. This sequence joins TRBV7-2 and TRBJ1-2; maybe TRBD1 (5 bases). The V end was cut by 4 bases, the J end by 8 bases, with 17 bases between. The CDR3 has 14 amino acids. Looked up from germline, CDR1 is SGHTA and CDR2 is FQGNSA. CDR3 sequence (DNA): TGTGCCAGCAGCTCCGGAGGGTTTCGGGACGGCTACACCTTC. It is translated as CASSSGGFRDGYTF.

Remarks on this clonotype: This could be a read error, since a much larger clone is one nucleotide away. The gene calls are TRBV5-1 and TRBJ2-5; D gene uncertain. Looked up from germline, CDR1 is SGHRS and CDR2 is YFSETQ. The CDR3 length is 14 residues. Trimming cost V 5 bases and J 3 bases, with 14 bases left between them. The CDR3 DNA reads as TGCGCCAGCAGATTCAACTCTATGAAAGAGACCCAGTACTTC. Amino acid sequence: CASRFNSMKETQYF.

This clonotype was recorded many times. The chain recombines TRBV11-2 with TRBJ2-7, with 9 bases aligning to TRBD1. This CDR3 is 17 amino acids long. Germline V gene sequence: CDR1 SGHAT, CDR2 FQNNGV. V was clipped by 5 bases and J by 2 bases; unmatched bases: 13. CDR3 nucleotide sequence: TGTGCCAGCAGCCTCAGGACAGGGGTCGAGAGGACCTACGAGCAGTACTTC. It specifies CASSLRTGVERTYEQYF.